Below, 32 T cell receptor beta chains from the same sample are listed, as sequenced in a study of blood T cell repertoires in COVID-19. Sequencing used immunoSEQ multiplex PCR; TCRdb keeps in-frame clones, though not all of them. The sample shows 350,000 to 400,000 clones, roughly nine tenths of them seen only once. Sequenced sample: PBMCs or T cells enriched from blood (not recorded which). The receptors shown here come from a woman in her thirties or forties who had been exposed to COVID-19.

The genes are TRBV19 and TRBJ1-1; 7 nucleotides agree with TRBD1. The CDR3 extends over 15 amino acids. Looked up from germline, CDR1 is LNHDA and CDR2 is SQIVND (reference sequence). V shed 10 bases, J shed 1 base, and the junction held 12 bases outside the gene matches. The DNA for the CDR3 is TGTGCCACCTTAGAAACGGGACAGAAGAACACTGAAGCTTTCTTT. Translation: CATLETGQKNTEAFF.

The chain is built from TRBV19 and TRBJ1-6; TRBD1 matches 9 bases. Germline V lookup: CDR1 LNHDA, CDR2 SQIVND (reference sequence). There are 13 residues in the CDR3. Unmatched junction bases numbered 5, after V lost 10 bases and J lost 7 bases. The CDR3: CATEDRGNSPLHF. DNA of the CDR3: TGTGCCACTGAGGACAGGGGCAATTCACCCCTCCACTTT.

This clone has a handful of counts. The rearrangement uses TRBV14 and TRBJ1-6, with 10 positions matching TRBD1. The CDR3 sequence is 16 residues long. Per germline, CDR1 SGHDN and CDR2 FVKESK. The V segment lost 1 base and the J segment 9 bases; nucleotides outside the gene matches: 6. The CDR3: CASSQGTGGGRSPLHF. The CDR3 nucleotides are TGTGCCAGCAGCCAAGGGACAGGGGGGGGTCGTTCACCCCTCCACTTT.

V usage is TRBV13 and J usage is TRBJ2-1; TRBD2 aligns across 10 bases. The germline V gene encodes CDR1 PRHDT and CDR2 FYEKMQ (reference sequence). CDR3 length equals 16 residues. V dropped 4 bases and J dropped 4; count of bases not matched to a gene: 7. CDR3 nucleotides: TGTGCCAGCAGCTCCAGCGGAGCGGGAGGGTACAATGAGCAGTTCTTC. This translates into CASSSSGAGGYNEQFF. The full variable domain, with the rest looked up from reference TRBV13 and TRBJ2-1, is AAGVIQSPRHLIKEKRETATLKCYPIPRHDTVYWYQQGPGQDPQFLISFYEKMQSDKGSIPDRFSAQQFSDYHSELNMSSLELGDSALYFCASSSSGAGGYNEQFFGPGTRLTVL.

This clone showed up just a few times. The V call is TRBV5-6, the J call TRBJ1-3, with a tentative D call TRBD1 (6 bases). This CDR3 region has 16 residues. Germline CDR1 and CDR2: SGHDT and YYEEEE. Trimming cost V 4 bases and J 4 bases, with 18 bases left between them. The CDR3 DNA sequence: TGTGCCAGCAGCCGCATTACAGGGACGGGAGGAAACACCATATATTTT. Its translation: CASSRITGTGGNTIYF.

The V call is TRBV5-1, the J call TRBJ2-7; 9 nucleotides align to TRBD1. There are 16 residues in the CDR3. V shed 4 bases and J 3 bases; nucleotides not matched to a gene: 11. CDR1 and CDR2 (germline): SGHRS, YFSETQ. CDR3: CASSNGEGQGSYEQYF. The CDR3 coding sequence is TGCGCCAGCAGCAATGGTGAGGGACAGGGTAGCTACGAGCAGTACTTC. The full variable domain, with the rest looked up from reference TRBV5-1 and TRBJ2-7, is KAGVTQTPRYLIKTRGQQVTLSCSPISGHRSVSWYQQTPGQGLQFLFEYFSETQRNKGNFPGRFSGRQFSNSRSEMNVSTLELGDSALYLCASSNGEGQGSYEQYFGPGTRLTVT.

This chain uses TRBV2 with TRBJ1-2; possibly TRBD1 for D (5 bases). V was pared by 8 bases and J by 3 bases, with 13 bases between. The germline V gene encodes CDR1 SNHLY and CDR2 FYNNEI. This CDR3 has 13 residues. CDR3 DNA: TGTGCCAGCGGGGAGGGACCAGACTATGGCTACACCTTC. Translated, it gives CASGEGPDYGYTF.

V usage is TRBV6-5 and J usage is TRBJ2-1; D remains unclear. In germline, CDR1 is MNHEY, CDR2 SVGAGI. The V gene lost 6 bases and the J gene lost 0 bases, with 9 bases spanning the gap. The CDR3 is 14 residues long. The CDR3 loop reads CASREPGSYNEQFF. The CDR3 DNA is TGTGCCAGCAGGGAGCCTGGCTCCTACAATGAGCAGTTCTTC.

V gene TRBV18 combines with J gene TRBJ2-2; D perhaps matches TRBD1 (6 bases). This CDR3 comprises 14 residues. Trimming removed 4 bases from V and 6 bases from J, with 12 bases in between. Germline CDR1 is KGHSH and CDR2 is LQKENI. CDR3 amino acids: CASSHTGRAGELFF. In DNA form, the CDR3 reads TGTGCCAGCTCACATACAGGGCGAGCCGGGGAGCTGTTTTTT.

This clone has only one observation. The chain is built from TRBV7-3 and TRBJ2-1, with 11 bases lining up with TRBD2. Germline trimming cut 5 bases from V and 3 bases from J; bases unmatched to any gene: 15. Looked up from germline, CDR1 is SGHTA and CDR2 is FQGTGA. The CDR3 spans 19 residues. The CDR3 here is CASSAQPGLAAPLYNEQFF. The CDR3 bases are TGTGCCAGCAGCGCGCAGCCGGGACTAGCGGCTCCCCTCTACAATGAGCAGTTCTTC.

Here the CDR3 DNA reads TGCGCCAGCAGCGCGCCGGGGGGCACTGAAGCTTTCTTT. This sequence encodes CASSAPGGTEAFF. The chain employs TRBV5-1 and TRBJ1-1, with a possible D match to TRBD1 (5 bases). The ends were cut back, 4 bases at V and 4 bases at J, with 11 bases in the middle. Germline CDR1 and CDR2: SGHRS and YFSETQ. The CDR3 spans 13 residues. Variable domain in full (rest from reference TRBV5-1 and TRBJ1-1): KAGVTQTPRYLIKTRGQQVTLSCSPISGHRSVSWYQQTPGQGLQFLFEYFSETQRNKGNFPGRFSGRQFSNSRSEMNVSTLELGDSALYLCASSAPGGTEAFFGQGTRLTVV.

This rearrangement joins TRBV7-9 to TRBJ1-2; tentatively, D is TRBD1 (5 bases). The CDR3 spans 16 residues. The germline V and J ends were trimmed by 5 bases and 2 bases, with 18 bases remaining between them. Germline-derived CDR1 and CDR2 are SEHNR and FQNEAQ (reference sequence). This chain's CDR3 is CASSTQPATANYGYTF. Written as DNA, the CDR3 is TGTGCCAGCAGCACACAACCAGCGACAGCCAACTATGGCTACACCTTC. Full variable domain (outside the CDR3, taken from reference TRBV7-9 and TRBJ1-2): DTGVSQNPRHKITKRGQNVTFRCDPISEHNRLYWYRQTLGQGPEFLTYFQNEAQLEKSRLLSDRFSAERPKGSFSTLEIQRTEQGDSAMYLCASSTQPATANYGYTFGSGTRLTVV.

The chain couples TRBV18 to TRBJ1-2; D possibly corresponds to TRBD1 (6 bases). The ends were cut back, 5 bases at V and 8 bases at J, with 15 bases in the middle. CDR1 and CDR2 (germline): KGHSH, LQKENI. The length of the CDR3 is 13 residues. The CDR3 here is CASSNPGQRGYTF. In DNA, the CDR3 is TGTGCCAGCTCAAATCCGGGACAACGGGGCTACACCTTC.

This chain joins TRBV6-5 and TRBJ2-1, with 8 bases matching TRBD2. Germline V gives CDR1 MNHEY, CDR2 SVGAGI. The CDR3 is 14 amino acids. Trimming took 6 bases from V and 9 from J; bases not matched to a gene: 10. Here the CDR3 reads CASRTTARGGEQFF. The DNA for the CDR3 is TGTGCCAGCAGAACGACAGCCCGGGGGGGTGAGCAGTTCTTC.

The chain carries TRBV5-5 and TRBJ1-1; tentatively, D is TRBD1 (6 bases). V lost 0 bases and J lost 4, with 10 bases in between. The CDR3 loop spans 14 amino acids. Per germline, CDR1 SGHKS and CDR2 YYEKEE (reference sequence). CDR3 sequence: CASSLAGGFTEAFF. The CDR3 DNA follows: TGTGCCAGCAGCTTGGCGGGGGGCTTCACTGAAGCTTTCTTT.

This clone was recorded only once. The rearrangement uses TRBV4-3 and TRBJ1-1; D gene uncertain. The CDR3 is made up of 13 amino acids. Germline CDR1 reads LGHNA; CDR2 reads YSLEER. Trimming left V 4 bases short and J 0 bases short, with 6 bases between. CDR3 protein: CASSRALNTEAFF. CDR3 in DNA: TGCGCCAGCAGCCGGGCTTTGAACACTGAAGCTTTCTTT.

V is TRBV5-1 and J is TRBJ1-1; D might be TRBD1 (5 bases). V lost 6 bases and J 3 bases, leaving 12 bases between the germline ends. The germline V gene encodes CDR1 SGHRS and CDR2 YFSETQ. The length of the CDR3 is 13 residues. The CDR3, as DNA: TGCGCCAGCACTGGGGCAGACTACACTGAAGCTTTCTTT. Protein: CASTGADYTEAFF.

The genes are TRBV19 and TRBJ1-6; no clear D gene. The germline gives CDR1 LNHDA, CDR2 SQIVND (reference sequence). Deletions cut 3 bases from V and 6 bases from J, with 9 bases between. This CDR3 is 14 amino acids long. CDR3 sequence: CASSIMASNSPLHF. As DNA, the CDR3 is TGTGCCAGTAGTATTATGGCCTCTAATTCACCCCTCCACTTT.

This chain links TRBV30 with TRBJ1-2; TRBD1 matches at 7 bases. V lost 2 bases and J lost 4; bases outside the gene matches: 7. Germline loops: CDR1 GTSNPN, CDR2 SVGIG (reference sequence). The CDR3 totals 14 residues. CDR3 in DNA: TGTGCCTGGAGTACGGCAGGGGGTGGCTATGGCTACACCTTC. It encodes CAWSTAGGGYGYTF.

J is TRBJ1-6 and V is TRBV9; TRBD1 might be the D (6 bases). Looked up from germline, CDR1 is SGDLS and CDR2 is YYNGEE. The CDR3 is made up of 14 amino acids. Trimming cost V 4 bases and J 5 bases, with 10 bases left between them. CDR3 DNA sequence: TGTGCCAGCAGCCTAACAGGGAATAATTCACCCCTCCACTTT. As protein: CASSLTGNNSPLHF.

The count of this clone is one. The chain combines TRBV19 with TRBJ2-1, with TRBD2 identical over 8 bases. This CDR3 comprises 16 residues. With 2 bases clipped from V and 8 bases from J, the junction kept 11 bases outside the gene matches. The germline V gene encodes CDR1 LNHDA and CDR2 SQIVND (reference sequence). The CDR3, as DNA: TGTGCCAGTAGTATATGGGGAGCGGGAGCGTTCGATGAGCAGTTCTTC. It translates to CASSIWGAGAFDEQFF. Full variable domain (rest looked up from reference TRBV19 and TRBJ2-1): DGGITQSPKYLFRKEGQNVTLSCEQNLNHDAMYWYRQDPGQGLRLIYYSQIVNDFQKGDIAEGYSVSREKKESFPLTVTSAQKNPTAFYLCASSIWGAGAFDEQFFGPGTRLTVL.

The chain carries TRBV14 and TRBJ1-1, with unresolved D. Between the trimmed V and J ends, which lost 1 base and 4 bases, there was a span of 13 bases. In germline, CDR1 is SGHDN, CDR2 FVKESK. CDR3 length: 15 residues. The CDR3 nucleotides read TGTGCCAGCAGCCAAGCTCGGGGAGGTGCCACTGAAGCTTTCTTT. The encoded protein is CASSQARGGATEAFF.

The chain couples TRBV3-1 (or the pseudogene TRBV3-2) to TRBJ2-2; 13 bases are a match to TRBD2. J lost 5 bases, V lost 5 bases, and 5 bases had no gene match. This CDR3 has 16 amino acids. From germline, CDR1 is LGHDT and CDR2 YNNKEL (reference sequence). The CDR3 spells CASSRLAGGRTGELFF. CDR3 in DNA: TGTGCCAGCAGCAGACTAGCGGGGGGCCGTACCGGGGAGCTGTTTTTT.

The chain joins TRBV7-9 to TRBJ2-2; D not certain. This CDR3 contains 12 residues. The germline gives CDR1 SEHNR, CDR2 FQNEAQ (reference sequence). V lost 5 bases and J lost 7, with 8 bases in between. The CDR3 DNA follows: TGTGCCAGCAGCCCACTCCTCGGGGAGCTGTTTTTT. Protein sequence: CASSPLLGELFF.

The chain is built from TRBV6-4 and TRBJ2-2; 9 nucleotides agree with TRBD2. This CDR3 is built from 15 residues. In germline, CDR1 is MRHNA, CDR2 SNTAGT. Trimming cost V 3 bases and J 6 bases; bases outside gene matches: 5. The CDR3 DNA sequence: TGTGCCAGCAGTGAGTCCCTAGCGGGATCCGGGGAGCTGTTTTTT. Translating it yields CASSESLAGSGELFF.

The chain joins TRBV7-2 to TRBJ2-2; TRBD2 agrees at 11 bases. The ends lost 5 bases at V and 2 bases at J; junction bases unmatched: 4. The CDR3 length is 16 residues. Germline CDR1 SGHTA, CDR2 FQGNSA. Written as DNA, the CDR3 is TGTGCCAGCAGCCTTCGACTAGCGGGAAACACCGGGGAGCTGTTTTTT. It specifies CASSLRLAGNTGELFF.

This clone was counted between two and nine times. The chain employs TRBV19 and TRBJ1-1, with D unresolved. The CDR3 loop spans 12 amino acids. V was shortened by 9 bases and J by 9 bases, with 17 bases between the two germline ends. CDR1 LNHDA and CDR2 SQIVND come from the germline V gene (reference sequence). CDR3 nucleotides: TGTGCCAGCTTCGCAAGGGCGGGGAAAGCTTTCTTT. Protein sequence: CASFARAGKAFF. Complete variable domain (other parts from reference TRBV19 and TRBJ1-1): DGGITQSPKYLFRKEGQNVTLSCEQNLNHDAMYWYRQDPGQGLRLIYYSQIVNDFQKGDIAEGYSVSREKKESFPLTVTSAQKNPTAFYLCASFARAGKAFFGQGTRLTVV.

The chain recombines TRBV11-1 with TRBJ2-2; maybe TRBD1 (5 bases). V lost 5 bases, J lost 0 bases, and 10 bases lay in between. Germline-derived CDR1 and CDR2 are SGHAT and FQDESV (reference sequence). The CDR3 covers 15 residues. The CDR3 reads CASSRGRSNTGELFF. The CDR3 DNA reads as TGTGCCAGCAGCAGGGGCCGATCGAACACCGGGGAGCTGTTTTTT.

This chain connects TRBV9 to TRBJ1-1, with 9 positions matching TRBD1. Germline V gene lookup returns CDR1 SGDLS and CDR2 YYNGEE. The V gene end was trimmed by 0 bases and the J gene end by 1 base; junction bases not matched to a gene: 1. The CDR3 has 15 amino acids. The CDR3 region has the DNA TGTGCCAGCAGCGTAGGACAGGGGGGGAACACTGAAGCTTTCTTT. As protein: CASSVGQGGNTEAFF.

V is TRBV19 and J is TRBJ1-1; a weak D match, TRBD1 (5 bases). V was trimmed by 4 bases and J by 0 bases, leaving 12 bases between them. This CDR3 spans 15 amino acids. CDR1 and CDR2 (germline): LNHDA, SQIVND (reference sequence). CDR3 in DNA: TGTGCCAGTAGTACCCAAGGGGTTGTGAACACTGAAGCTTTCTTT. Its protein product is CASSTQGVVNTEAFF.

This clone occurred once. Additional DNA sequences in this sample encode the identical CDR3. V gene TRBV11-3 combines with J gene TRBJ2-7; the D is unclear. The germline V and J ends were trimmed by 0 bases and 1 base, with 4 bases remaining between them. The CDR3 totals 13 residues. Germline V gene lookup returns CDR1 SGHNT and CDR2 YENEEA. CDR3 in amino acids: CASSLDRSYEQYF. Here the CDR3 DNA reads TGTGCCAGCAGCTTAGACAGGTCCTACGAGCAGTACTTC.

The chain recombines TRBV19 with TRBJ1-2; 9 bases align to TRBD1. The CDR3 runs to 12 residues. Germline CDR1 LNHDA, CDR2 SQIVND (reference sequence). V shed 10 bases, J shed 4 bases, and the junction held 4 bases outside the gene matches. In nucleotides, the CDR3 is TGTGCCACCCAGGACAGGGGCTATGGCTACACCTTC. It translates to CATQDRGYGYTF.